Sequencing of this T cell receptor beta chain was carried out in a study of patients and donors after allogeneic stem cell transplantation. V dropped 4 bases and J dropped 4 bases, with 10 bases sitting between them. The CDR3 is made up of 14 amino acids. Germline CDR1 reads SEHNR; CDR2 reads FQNEAQ (reference sequence). TCRdb redid the calling of the RT-PCR reads with MiXCR, one entry per CDR3 protein. The profile shows about a million distinct CDR3 sequences, roughly 18% of them singletons. J is TRBJ2-2 and V is TRBV7-9; a weak D match, TRBD2 (5 bases). The source is a human donor who was either an allogeneic HSCT recipient or a stem cell or donor lymphocyte infusion donor (not recorded which). It is not recorded whose cells these are; they may come from a transplant donor. Source material: blood, either unsorted or a sorted T cell fraction (not recorded which). The CDR3 DNA is TGTGCCAGCAGCTCCGACGGGGTCACCGGGGAGCTGTTTTTT. Residues: CASSSDGVTGELFF.